This paragraph reports one T cell receptor beta chain. As yet, its antigen is unknown. Library preparation for TCR beta used quantitative 5'-RACE with molecular barcodes. Each CDR3 protein is one row after TCRdb ran MiXCR on the 5' RACE reads. The table shows tens of thousands of distinct CDR3 sequences, with 15% to 20% occurring only once. Trimming cost V 4 bases and J 0 bases, with 14 bases left between them. The germline V gene has CDR1 SGHRS and CDR2 YFSETQ. The CDR3 sequence is 17 residues long. This record comes from a study of CD8 T cells in ankylosing spondylitis. Study outcomes and limitations: Significant enrichment of disease-linked clones was reportedly seen in matched ankylosing spondylitis synovial fluid. In reactive arthritis synovial fluid and blood, some motif variants had been reported before. Researchers report that disease-linked clones proved CD8+ and relatively rare in peripheral blood.

The receptor's source is a male donor with ankylosing spondylitis or in good health (not recorded which). This chain links TRBV5-1 with TRBJ2-6; D is unresolved. Sequenced sample: blood. CDR3 sequence: CASSPRTDSSGANVLTF. CDR3 nucleotide sequence: TGCGCCAGCAGCCCCCGGACGGATAGCTCTGGGGCCAACGTCCTGACTTTC.